One and the same sample provided the 7 T cell receptor beta chains below, sequenced in a study of blood T cell repertoires in COVID-19. Clones were sequenced by immunoSEQ multiplex PCR, and TCRdb holds only the in-frame ones, with some missing. The sample yields 120,000 to 150,000 clones, less than 90% seen once. The sample comprised peripheral blood. All receptors derive from a man aged 25 to 40 with COVID-19, enrolled during active disease.

The rearrangement joins TRBV6-5 to TRBJ2-3; 8 bases are a match to TRBD1. V shed 2 bases and J 7 bases; nucleotides not matched to a gene: 5. This CDR3 has 14 residues. Germline V gene data show CDR1 as MNHEY and CDR2 as SVGAGI. CDR3 in amino acids: CASSYGTGQNTQYF. CDR3 DNA: TGTGCCAGCAGTTACGGGACAGGACAAAATACGCAGTATTTT.

The J gene is TRBJ2-2, the V gene TRBV7-3; 9 bases fit TRBD1. The CDR3 runs 15 residues. The trim removed 5 bases at V and 3 bases at J, leaving 4 bases unmatched. Germline CDR1 is SGHTA and CDR2 is FQGTGA. CDR3 protein: CASSPRTGDTGELFF. The CDR3 DNA reads as TGTGCCAGCAGCCCGAGGACAGGGGACACCGGGGAGCTGTTTTTT.

This sequence joins TRBV27 and TRBJ2-1; D possibly corresponds to TRBD1 (6 bases). The CDR3 covers 14 residues. Germline V lookup: CDR1 MNHEY, CDR2 SMNVEV (reference sequence). The ends were cut back, 6 bases at V and 12 bases at J, with 21 bases in the middle. CDR3: CASSLGGGGVRQFF. The CDR3 nucleotides are TGTGCCAGCAGCCTTGGGGGCGGAGGTGTGCGGCAGTTCTTC.

The V and J genes are TRBV6-2 or TRBV6-3 and TRBJ2-5; D gene unclear. The CDR3 contains 15 residues. The germline V gene has CDR1 MNHEY and CDR2 SVGEGT. The germline V and J ends were trimmed by 0 bases and 4 bases, with 12 bases remaining between them. The DNA of the CDR3 is TGTGCCAGCAGTTACTCGCTGGCCTCCCGAGAGACCCAGTACTTC. Residues: CASSYSLASRETQYF.

The rearrangement joins TRBV6-6 to TRBJ2-3; no firm D call. This CDR3 is 13 amino acids long. Trimming took off 6 bases at V and 6 bases at J, with 13 bases between the two ends. CDR1 is MNHNY, CDR2 SVGAGI, per germline (reference sequence). CDR3 sequence: CASRGYYGDTQYF. The CDR3 DNA sequence: TGTGCCAGCAGGGGTTACTATGGGGATACGCAGTATTTT.

The V and J genes are TRBV30 and TRBJ2-7; D possibly corresponds to TRBD1 (5 bases). Trimming left V 3 bases short and J 1 base short, with 16 bases between. The CDR3 contains 15 residues. Germline loops: CDR1 GTSNPN, CDR2 SVGIG (reference sequence). The CDR3 loop reads CAWSSRRQSSYEQYF. The CDR3 DNA sequence: TGTGCCTGGAGCTCCCGGAGACAGTCGTCCTACGAGCAGTACTTC.

This chain connects TRBV7-9 to TRBJ1-6; 7 nucleotides line up with TRBD1. The J segment lost 7 bases and the V segment lost 8 bases, leaving 8 bases of the junction unmatched. Germline CDR1 is SEHNR and CDR2 is FQNEAQ (reference sequence). The CDR3 length is 14 residues. This CDR3 is CASLPTGDNSPLHF. As DNA, the CDR3 is TGTGCCAGCCTACCCACAGGGGACAATTCACCCCTCCACTTT.